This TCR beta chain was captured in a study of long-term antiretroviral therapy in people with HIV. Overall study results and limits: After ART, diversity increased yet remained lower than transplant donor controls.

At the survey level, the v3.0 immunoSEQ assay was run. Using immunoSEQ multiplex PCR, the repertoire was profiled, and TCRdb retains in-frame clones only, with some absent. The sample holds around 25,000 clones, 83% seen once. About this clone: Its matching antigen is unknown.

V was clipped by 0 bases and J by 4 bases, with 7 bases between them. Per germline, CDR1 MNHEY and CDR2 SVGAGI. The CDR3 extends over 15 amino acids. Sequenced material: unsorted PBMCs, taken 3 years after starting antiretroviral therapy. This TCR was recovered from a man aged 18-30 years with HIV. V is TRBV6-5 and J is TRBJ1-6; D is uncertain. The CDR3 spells CASSYSSAYNSPLHF. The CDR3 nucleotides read TGTGCCAGCAGTTACTCTTCAGCTTATAATTCACCCCTCCACTTT.